This T cell receptor (beta chain) was observed in a study of blood T cells in healthy people across ages. Germline V CDR1 and CDR2: SGDLS, YYNGEE. The CDR3 length is 11 residues. Regarding this clonotype: The antigen is undetermined. The junction shows a germline mismatch at one end, possibly a read error.

Combining a sample-barcoded 5' primer with a J-beta primer mix, a second PCR ran for roughly 6 to 12 cycles. One entry per CDR3 protein results from TCRdb running MiXCR on the 5' RACE reads. There are around 800,000 distinct CDR3 sequences in the sample; 40% to 50% occur only once, and nearly 20% lies in the top ten. Findings of the study overall: Estimated diversity that came from one million T cells was considered an underestimate.

The source material was blood. This receptor was taken from a man aged 55 to 70 in good health. The V call is TRBV9, the J call TRBJ1-1; no reliable D call. CDR3 residues: CASSGDPEVFF. CDR3 nucleotides: TGTGCCAGCAGCGGCGACCCTGAAGTTTTCTTT.